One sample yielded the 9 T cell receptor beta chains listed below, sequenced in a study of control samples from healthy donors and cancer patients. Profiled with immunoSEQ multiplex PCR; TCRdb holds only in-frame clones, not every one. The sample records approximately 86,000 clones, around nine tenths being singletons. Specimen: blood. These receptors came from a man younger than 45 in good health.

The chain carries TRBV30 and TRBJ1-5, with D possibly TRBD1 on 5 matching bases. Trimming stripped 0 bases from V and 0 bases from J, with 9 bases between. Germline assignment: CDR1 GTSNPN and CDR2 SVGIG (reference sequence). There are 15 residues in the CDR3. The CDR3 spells CAWSVKGNSNQPQHF. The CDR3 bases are TGTGCCTGGAGTGTAAAGGGGAATAGCAATCAGCCCCAGCATTTT. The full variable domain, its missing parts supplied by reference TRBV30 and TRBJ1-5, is SQTIHQWPATLVQPVGSPLSLECTVEGTSNPNLYWYRQAAGRGLQLLFYSVGIGQISSEVPQNLSASRPQDRQFILSSKKLLLSDSGFYLCAWSVKGNSNQPQHFGDGTRLSIL.

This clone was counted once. The chain's CDR3 is CASRPGPSYEQYV. The CDR3 DNA sequence: TGTGCCAGCCGTCCAGGGCCCTCCTACGAGCAGTACGTC. The chain uses TRBV6-5 and TRBJ2-7; tentative D call: TRBD1 (5 bases). Per the germline V gene, CDR1 is MNHEY and CDR2 is SVGAGI. The CDR3 runs 13 residues. Trimming took 8 bases from V and 0 from J, leaving 11 bases between them.

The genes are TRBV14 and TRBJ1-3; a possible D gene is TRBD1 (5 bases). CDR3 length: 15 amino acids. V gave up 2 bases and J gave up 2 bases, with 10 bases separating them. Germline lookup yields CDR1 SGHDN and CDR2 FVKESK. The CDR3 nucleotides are TGTGCCAGCAGCCAACCGGGGACGGCTGGAAACACCATATATTTT. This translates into CASSQPGTAGNTIYF.

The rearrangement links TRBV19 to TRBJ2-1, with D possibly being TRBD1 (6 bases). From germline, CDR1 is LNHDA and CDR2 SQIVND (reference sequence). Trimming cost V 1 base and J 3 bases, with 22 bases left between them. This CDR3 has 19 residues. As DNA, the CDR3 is TGTGCCAGTAGTATAGGGTCCCTGGGGGCCCTGGCCCTCTACAATGAGCAGTTCTTC. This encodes CASSIGSLGALALYNEQFF.

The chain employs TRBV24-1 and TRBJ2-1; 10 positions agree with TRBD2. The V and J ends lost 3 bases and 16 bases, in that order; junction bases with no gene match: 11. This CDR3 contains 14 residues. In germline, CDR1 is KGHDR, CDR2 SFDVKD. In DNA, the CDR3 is TGTGCCACCAGTGATCCTAGCGGGGGCCGAGTTTATTTCTTC. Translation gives CATSDPSGGRVYFF.

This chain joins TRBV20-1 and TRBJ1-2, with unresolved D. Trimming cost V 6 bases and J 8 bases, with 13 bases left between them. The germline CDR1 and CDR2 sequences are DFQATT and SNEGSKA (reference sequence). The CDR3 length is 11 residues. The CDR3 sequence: CSAPALRGYTF. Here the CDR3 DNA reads TGCAGTGCACCCGCCCTTAGGGGCTACACCTTC.

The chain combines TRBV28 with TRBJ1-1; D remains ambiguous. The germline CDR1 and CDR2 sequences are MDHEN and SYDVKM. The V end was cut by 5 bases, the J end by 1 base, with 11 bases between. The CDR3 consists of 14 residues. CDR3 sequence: CASSPGNRNTEAFF. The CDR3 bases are TGTGCCAGCAGTCCCGGGAATAGGAACACTGAAGCTTTCTTT. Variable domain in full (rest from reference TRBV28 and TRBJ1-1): DVKVTQSSRYLVKRTGEKVFLECVQDMDHENMFWYRQDPGLGLRLIYFSYDVKMKEKGDIPEGYSVSREKKERFSLILESASTNQTSMYLCASSPGNRNTEAFFGQGTRLTVV.

The CDR3 DNA follows: TGTGCCAGCGGTCCCGGGGAAGCGCAGTATTTT. This gives the protein CASGPGEAQYF. The chain links TRBV5-6 to TRBJ2-3, with D tentatively TRBD2 (5 bases). Germline assignment: CDR1 SGHDT and CDR2 YYEEEE. The V end was cut by 7 bases, the J end by 10 bases, with 13 bases between. This CDR3 has 11 amino acids. The full variable domain, with the rest looked up from reference TRBV5-6 and TRBJ2-3, is DAGVTQSPTHLIKTRGQQVTLRCSPKSGHDTVSWYQQALGQGPQFIFQYYEEEERQRGNFPDRFSGHQFPNYSSELNVNALLLGDSALYLCASGPGEAQYFGPGTRLTVL.

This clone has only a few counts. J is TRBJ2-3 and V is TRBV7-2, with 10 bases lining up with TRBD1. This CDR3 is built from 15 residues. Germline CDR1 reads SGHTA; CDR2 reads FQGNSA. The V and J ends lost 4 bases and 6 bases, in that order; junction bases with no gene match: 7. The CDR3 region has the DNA TGTGCCAGCAGCTATACCGGGACAGGGGTTGATACGCAGTATTTT. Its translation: CASSYTGTGVDTQYF.